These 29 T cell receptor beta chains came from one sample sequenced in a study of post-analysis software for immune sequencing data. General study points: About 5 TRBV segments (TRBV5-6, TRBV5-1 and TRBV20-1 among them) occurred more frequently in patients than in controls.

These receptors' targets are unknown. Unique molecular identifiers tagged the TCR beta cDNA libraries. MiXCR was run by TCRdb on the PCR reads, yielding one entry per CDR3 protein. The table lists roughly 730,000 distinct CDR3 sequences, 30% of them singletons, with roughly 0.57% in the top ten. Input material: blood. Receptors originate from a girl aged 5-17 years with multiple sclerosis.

The CDR3 protein is CSVGASSGYNEQFF. The CDR3 DNA sequence: TGCAGCGTAGGTGCATCTAGCGGGTATAATGAGCAGTTCTTC. V gene TRBV29-1 combines with J gene TRBJ2-1; 8 bases line up with TRBD2. The J segment lost 7 bases and the V segment lost 6 bases, leaving 11 bases of the junction unmatched. This CDR3 has 14 residues. From germline, CDR1 is SQVTM and CDR2 ANQGSEA.

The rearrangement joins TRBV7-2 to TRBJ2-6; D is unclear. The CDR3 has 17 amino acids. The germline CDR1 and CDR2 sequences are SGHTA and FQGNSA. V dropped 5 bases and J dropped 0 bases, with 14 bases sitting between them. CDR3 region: CASSRTPAGSGANVLTF. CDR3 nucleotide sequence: TGTGCCAGCAGCCGTACACCGGCCGGCTCTGGGGCCAACGTCCTGACTTTC.

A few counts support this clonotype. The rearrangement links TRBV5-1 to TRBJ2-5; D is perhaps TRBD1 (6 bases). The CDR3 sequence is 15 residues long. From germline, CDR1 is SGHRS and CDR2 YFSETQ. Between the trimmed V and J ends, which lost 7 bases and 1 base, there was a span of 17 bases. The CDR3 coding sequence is TGCGCCAGCTCCGTAGTGGACAGCCCCCAAGAGACCCAGTACTTC. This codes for CASSVVDSPQETQYF.

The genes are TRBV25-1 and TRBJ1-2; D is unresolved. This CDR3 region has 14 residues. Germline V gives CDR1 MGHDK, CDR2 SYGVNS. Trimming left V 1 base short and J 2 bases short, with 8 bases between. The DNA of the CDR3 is TGTGCCAGCAGTGAATGGAGTTTGAACTATGGCTACACCTTC. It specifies CASSEWSLNYGYTF.

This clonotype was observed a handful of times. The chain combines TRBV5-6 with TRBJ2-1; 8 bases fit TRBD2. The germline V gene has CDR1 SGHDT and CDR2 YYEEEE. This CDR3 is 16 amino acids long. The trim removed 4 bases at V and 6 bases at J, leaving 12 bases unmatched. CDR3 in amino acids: CASSGAPGRGVNEQFF. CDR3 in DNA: TGTGCCAGCAGCGGCGCGCCGGGGCGGGGGGTCAATGAGCAGTTCTTC.

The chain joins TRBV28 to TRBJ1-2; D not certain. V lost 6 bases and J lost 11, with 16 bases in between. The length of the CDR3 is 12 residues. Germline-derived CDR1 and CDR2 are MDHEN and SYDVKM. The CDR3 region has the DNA TGTGCCAGCAGGTTCGATTTAGGAAGTTACACCTTC. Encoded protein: CASRFDLGSYTF.

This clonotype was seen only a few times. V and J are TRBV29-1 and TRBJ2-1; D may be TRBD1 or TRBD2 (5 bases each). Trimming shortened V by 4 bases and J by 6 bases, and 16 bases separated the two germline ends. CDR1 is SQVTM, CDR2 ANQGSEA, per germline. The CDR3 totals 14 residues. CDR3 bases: TGCAGCGTTGTTAAGGCAGGGAGCTCCAATGAGCAGTTCTTC. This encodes CSVVKAGSSNEQFF.

CDR3 sequence reads: CASSQGFDEYF. CDR3 bases: TGTGCCAGCAGCCAAGGATTCGACGAGTACTTC. The chain uses TRBV7-8 and TRBJ2-5; D unclear. Trimming cost V 5 bases and J 12 bases, with 13 bases left between them. Germline loops: CDR1 SGHVS, CDR2 FQNEAQ. This CDR3 region has 11 residues.

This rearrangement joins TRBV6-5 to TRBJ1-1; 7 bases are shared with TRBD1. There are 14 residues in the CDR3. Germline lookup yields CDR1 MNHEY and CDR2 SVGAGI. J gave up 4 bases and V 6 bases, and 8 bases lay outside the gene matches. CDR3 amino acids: CASRYSTGSTEAFF. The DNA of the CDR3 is TGTGCCAGCAGGTATTCGACAGGGTCCACTGAAGCTTTCTTT.

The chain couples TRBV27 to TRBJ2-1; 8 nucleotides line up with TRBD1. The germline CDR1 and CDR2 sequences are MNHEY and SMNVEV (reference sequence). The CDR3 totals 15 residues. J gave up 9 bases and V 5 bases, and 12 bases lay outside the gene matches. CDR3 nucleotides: TGTGCCAGCAGTCCAGGGGGCCAGGGGCTTCGTGAGCAGTTCTTC. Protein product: CASSPGGQGLREQFF.

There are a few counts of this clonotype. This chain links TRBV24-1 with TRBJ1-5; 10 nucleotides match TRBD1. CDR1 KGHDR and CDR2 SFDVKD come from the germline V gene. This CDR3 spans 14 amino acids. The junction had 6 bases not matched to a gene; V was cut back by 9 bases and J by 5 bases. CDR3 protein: CATSGQGDHQPQHF. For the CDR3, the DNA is TGTGCCACCTCTGGACAGGGGGATCATCAGCCCCAGCATTTT.

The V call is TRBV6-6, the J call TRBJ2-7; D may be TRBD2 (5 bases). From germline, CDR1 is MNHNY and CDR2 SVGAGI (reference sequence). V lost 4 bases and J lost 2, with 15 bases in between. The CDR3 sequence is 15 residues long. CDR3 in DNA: TGTGCCAGCAGTTCTCTTCTAGGGAGCACCTACGAGCAGTACTTC. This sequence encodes CASSSLLGSTYEQYF.

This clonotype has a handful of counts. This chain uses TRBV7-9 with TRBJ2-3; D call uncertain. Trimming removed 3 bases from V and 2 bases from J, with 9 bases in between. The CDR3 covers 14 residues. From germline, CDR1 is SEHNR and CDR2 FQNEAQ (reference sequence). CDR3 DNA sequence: TGTGCCAGCAGCTTGGGTCGGCACACAGATACGCAGTATTTT. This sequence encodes CASSLGRHTDTQYF.

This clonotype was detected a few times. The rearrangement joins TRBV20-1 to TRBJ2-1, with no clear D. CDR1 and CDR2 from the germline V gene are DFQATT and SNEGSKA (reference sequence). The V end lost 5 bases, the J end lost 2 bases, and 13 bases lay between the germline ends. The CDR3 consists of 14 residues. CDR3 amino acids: CSAPLGYPYNEQFF. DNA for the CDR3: TGCAGTGCTCCCTTGGGGTACCCCTACAATGAGCAGTTCTTC.

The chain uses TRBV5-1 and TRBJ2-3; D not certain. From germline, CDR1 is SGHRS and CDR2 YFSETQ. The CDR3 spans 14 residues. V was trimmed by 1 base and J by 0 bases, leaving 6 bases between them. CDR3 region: CASSLIDSTDTQYF. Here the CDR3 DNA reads TGCGCCAGCAGCTTGATTGACAGCACAGATACGCAGTATTTT.

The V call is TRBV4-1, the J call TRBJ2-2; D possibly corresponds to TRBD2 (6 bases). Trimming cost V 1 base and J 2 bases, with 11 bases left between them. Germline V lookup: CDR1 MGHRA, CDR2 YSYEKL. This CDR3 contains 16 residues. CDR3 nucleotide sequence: TGCGCCAGCAGCCAAGCGGTGGGGGGAAACACCGGGGAGCTGTTTTTT. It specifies CASSQAVGGNTGELFF.

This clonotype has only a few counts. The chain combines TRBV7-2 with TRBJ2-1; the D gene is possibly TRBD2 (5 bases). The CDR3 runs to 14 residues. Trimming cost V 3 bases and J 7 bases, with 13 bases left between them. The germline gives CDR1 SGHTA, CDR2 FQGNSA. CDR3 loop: CASSLTRTRNEQFF. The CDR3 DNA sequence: TGTGCCAGCAGCTTGACTCGCACTAGGAATGAGCAGTTCTTC.

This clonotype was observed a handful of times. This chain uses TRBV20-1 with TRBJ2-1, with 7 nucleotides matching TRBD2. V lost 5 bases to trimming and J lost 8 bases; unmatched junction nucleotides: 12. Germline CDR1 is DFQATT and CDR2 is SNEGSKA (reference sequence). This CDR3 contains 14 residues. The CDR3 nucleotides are TGCAGTGCTCGGACGGGGGAGGGCCCCCATGAGCAGTTCTTC. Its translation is CSARTGEGPHEQFF.

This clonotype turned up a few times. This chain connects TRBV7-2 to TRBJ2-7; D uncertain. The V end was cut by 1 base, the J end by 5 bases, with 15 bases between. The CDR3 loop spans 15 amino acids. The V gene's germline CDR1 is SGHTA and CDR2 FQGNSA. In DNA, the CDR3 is TGTGCCAGCAGCTTAGTTATTAGGGCTAGAGACGAGCAGTACTTC. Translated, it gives CASSLVIRARDEQYF.

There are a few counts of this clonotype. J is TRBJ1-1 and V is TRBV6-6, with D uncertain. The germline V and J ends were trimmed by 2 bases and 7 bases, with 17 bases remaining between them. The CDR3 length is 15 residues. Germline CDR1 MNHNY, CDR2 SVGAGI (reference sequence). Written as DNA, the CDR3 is TGTGCCAGCAGTTACAGTTCGAGTGGAGCACTTGAAGCTTTCTTT. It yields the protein CASSYSSSGALEAFF.

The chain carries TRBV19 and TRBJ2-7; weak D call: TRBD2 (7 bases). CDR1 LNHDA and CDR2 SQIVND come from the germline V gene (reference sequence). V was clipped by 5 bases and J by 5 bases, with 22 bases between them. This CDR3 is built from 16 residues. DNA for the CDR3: TGTGCCAGTAGTGACGCGCGGGGGCGGGAGTTCGACGAGCAGTACTTC. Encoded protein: CASSDARGREFDEQYF.

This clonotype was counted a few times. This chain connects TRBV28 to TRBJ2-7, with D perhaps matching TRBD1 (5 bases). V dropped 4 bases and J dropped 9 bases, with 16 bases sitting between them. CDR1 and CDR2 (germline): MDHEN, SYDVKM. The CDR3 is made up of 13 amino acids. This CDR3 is CASSSPTAEVQYF. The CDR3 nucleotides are TGTGCCAGCAGTTCTCCGACAGCCGAGGTGCAGTACTTC.

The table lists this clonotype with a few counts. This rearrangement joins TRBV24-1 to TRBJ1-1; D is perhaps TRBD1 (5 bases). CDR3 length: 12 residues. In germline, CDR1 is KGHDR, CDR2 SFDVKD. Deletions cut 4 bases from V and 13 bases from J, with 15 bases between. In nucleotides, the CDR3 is TGTGCCACCAGTGACACCCGGGGCCAGGGTTTCTTT. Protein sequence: CATSDTRGQGFF.

The CDR3 region has the DNA TGTGCCAGCAGTCCAAGACTAGCGGGTTTCGGTGGGGGGACCCAGTACTTC. Amino acids: CASSPRLAGFGGGTQYF. The genes are TRBV28 and TRBJ2-7, with 10 positions matching TRBD2. Near its end, the DNA agrees better with TRBJ2-5, so the J call may be wrong. CDR1 MDHEN and CDR2 SYDVKM come from the germline V gene. CDR3 length equals 17 residues.

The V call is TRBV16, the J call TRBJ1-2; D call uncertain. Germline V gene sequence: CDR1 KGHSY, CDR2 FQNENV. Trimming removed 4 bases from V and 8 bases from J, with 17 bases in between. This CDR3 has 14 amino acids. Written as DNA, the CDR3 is TGTGCCAGCAGCCTAAACCACCGTACGGAAGGCTACACCTTC. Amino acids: CASSLNHRTEGYTF.

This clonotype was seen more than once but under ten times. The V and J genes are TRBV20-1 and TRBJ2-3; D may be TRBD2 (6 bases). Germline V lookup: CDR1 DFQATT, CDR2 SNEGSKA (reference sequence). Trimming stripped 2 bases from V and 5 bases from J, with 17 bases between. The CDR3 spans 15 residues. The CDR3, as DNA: TGCAGTGCTAGAAGGTCCCCGGGAGCGGGAGATACGCAGTATTTT. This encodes CSARRSPGAGDTQYF.

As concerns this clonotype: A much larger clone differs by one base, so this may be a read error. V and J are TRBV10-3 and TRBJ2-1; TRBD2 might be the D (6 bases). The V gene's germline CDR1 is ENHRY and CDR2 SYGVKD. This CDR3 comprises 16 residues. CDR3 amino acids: CAISPSGGMIYNGQFF. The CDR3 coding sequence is TGTGCCATCAGTCCCTCAGGCGGGATGATCTACAATGGGCAGTTCTTC.

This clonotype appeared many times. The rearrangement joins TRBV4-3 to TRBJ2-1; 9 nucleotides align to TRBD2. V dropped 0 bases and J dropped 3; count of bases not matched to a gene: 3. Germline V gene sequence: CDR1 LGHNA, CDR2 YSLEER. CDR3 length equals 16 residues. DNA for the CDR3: TGCGCCAGCAGCCAAGATAGACTAGCGGACTACAATGAGCAGTTCTTC. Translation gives CASSQDRLADYNEQFF.

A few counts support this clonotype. The chain's CDR3 is CASSLATNSRSYEQYF. CDR3 sequence (DNA): TGCGCCAGCAGCTTGGCTACGAACTCGAGATCCTACGAGCAGTACTTC. This chain uses TRBV5-1 with TRBJ2-7; no definite D call. V lost 0 bases to trimming and J lost 1 base, with 14 bases between them. Germline CDR1 reads SGHRS; CDR2 reads YFSETQ. CDR3 length: 16 residues.